This T cell receptor beta chain was sequenced in a study of shared clonotypes between healthy human individuals. Study results and caveats: Unshared clonotypes carried lower generation probabilities than those common to all four donors.

There are 15 residues in the CDR3. Trimming removed 10 bases from V and 4 bases from J, with 20 bases in between. CDR1 is MNHEY and CDR2 is SVGAGI in the germline V gene. Terminally differentiated effector memory CD45RA+ cells were left out of the naive CD8 fraction, which was CD45RO-negative and positively selected for CCR7. As regards this clone: What it binds is not known.

The repertoire was sequenced with immunoSEQ multiplex PCR; TCRdb's copy has only in-frame clones and lacks some. The repertoire consists of about 2.1 million clones, with just over 90% occurring once and the leading ten covering less than 2%. Sequencing used naive CD8+ T cells from PBMCs. The chain carries TRBV6-5 and TRBJ2-1; D uncertain. The clonotype comes from a man younger than 30 in good health. Some clones in this sample may be carry-over from other donors' samples. The CDR3 loop is CATRGRAGRYNEQFF. In DNA, the CDR3 is TGTGCCACCAGAGGAAGGGCCGGTAGGTACAATGAGCAGTTCTTC.